This TCR beta chain was recovered during a study of prognosis after radiotherapy for stage I lung cancer. Study-level background: The study deemed all of its non-small cell lung cancer patients medically inoperable. Radiotherapy took the form of SBRT (3 to 5 fractions) with a biologically effective dose of at least 100 Gy.

V trimming: 11 bases; J trimming: 8 bases; junction bases outside the gene matches: 12. Germline-derived CDR1 and CDR2 are SGHTA and FQGNSA. The CDR3 has 14 amino acids. This clonotype has more than one count but fewer than ten. Its antigen is undetermined. General study results and limits: Shannon entropy after stereotactic body radiation therapy was lower in patients who developed distant metastases.

Using two-round multiplex PCR, the authors amplified TCR beta CDR3 from genomic DNA. Primers were specific to each TRBV and TRBJ gene in first-round PCR. The second round, a PCR step, used universal primers. TCRdb passed the multiplex PCR reads through MiXCR, listing each CDR3 protein once. Of about 18,000 distinct CDR3 sequences in the sample, about 44% were seen once. This clonotype was sampled from a donor aged 50 or older with non-small cell lung cancer. V gene TRBV7-2 combines with J gene TRBJ2-2; 9 bases align to TRBD2. The sequenced sample was PBMCs, obtained before or after stereotactic body radiation therapy (not recorded which). Here the CDR3 reads CASGLAGVMGELFF. In DNA, the CDR3 is TGTGCCTCCGGGTTAGCGGGAGTAATGGGGGAGCTGTTTTTT.